The TCR beta chain described here comes from a study of blood T cells in healthy people across ages. Study results and limitations: Since the PBMCs were unsorted, naive and antigen-experienced cells could not be conclusively compared.

The total RNA that was extracted per sample amounted to at least 5.5 micrograms. It was with a sample-barcoded 5' primer and a J-beta primer mix that a second PCR of roughly 7 to 12 cycles was run. Each cDNA molecule carried a tag from a template-switch adaptor that contained 12 random nucleotides. TCRdb passed the 5' RACE reads through MiXCR, listing each CDR3 protein once. Here the sample spans roughly 1,500,000 distinct CDR3 sequences, approximately 42% being singletons. This clonotype was recorded a few times. No antigen is known for it. V lost 0 bases, J lost 10 bases, and 10 bases lay in between. CDR1 LNHNV and CDR2 YYDKDF come from the germline V gene (reference sequence). The CDR3 runs 13 residues.

The chain has TRBV15 and TRBJ2-1; a possible D gene is TRBD1 (6 bases). The source is a young woman in good health. The sample taken for sequencing was blood. The CDR3 DNA is TGTGCCACCAGCAGAGATCAAGGGGGAGAGCAGTTCTTC. Translated, it gives CATSRDQGGEQFF. Full variable domain (missing parts from reference TRBV15 and TRBJ2-1): DAMVIQNPRYQVTQFGKPVTLSCSQTLNHNVMYWYQQKSSQAPKLLFHYYDKDFNNEADTPDNFQSRRPNTSFCFLDIRSPGLGDTAMYLCATSRDQGGEQFFGPGTRLTVL.